This TCR beta chain emerged from a study of blood T cell repertoires in COVID-19. On the study more broadly: Some COVID-19 samples were acute and others convalescent; all came from the United States, Italy and Spain. T cells, B-cell-depleted T cells, or PBMCs supplied cDNA or gDNA.

This clone is classed as medium-sized. V was shortened by 6 bases and J by 8 bases, with 21 bases between the two germline ends. Germline CDR1 is SGHRS and CDR2 is YFSETQ. The CDR3 is 15 residues long. Per the authors' pipeline: Reference gene primer amplification yielded estimated nucleated cell counts. The method was immunoSEQ multiplex PCR; TCRdb's version includes in-frame clones alone and lacks a portion of them. D and trimming come from the DNA, and the V and J calls and clone size come from that table. This table has about 60,000 clones, 89% appearing once. The origin of this receptor is a woman aged 55-69 years with active COVID-19. The sequencing input was peripheral blood. The chain couples TRBV5-1 to TRBJ2-1, with TRBD2 as a possible D gene (7 bases). The CDR3 sequence is CASKGGFGVWDEQFF. DNA of the CDR3: TGCGCCAGCAAGGGGGGGTTTGGGGTATGGGATGAGCAGTTCTTC.